Listed below are T cell receptor beta chains from one sample, sequenced in a study of shared clonotypes between healthy human individuals. The repertoire was sequenced with immunoSEQ multiplex PCR; TCRdb's copy has only in-frame clones and lacks some. The sample records 2 million to 2.5 million clones, about nine tenths being singletons. The specimen sequenced was naive CD4+ T cells from PBMCs. These receptors were taken from a man younger than 30 in good health. Some clones in this sample may be carry-over from other donors' samples. The conserved cysteine and the conserved F or W are not part of the CDR3 here.

V	J	CDR3
TRBV12-5	TRBJ2-3	ASGLGTSGTDTQY
TRBV5-1	TRBJ1-1	ASSLAPRTNTEAF
TRBV9	TRBJ2-2	ASGGLAGVSTGELF
TRBV5-6	TRBJ2-3	ASIIRFSSGRDTQY
TRBV7-2	TRBJ2-7	ASSLLGNEQY
TRBV7-2	TRBJ2-5	ASVNGPETQY
TRBV18	TRBJ1-1	ASSSSAWVPPGLGGEAF
TRBV18	TRBJ2-2	ASSPNNRNTGELF
TRBV29-1	TRBJ2-3	SVAEAGGPDTQY
TRBV5-1	TRBJ2-7	ASSSGGGASIYEQY
TRBV25-1	TRBJ1-2	ASSSPDRLNGYT
TRBV14	TRBJ2-7	ASSKDRRYEQY
TRBV5-4	TRBJ2-5	ASSRGQSQETQY
TRBV6-5	TRBJ1-1	ASSSGGEGHTEAF
TRBV28	TRBJ1-2	ASSFPPGKAPGGYT
TRBV7-9	TRBJ1-1	ASSSRQENTEAF
TRBV6-5	TRBJ2-5	ASSPGLGLETQY
TRBV28	TRBJ1-4	ASSKTGGGRTYEKLF
TRBV28	TRBJ2-7	ASSPLLFRGHGEQY
TRBV10-3	TRBJ1-5	AISGQGSNQPQH
TRBV5-1	TRBJ2-6	ASSLDRGFIGANVLT
TRBV2	TRBJ1-5	ASSRDISQPQH
TRBV18	TRBJ2-7	ASSPPGLAGGYEQY
TRBV9	TRBJ2-2	ASSDDKLAGFSGELF
TRBV2	TRBJ2-7	ASSADRPLPLGEQY
TRBV4-1	TRBJ2-3	ASSQVSDTQY
TRBV5-1	TRBJ2-7	ASSLLGYEQY
TRBV19	TRBJ2-7	ASSNMGAGKTYEQY
TRBV29-1	TRBJ2-7	SVEVVRGSYEQY
TRBV25-1	TRBJ2-6	ATGPGNSGANVLT
TRBV7-3	TRBJ2-1	ASSLTGQGLTEQF
TRBV5-1	TRBJ2-1	ASSSLTSGFSYNEQF
TRBV2	TRBJ2-5	ASREDRAEY
TRBV18	TRBJ1-2	ASSPQGANYGYT
TRBV19	TRBJ1-1	ASSDRANTEAF
TRBV19	TRBJ2-5	ASSFRRGKETQY
TRBV5-1	TRBJ2-3	ASSLYDTQY
TRBV25-1	TRBJ1-5	ASSLGAAGNQPQH
TRBV6-5	TRBJ2-1	ASSYGTSLF
TRBV7-3	TRBJ2-1	ASSPDSHNEQF
TRBV19	TRBJ1-2	ASSAGKLSGYT
TRBV9	TRBJ2-6	ASSLVTASGANVLT
TRBV6-1	TRBJ2-3	ASRFAGVSDTQY
TRBV28	TRBJ1-2	ASSFKGSYGYT
TRBV5-1	TRBJ2-1	ASSLTSGITYNEQF
TRBV5-1	TRBJ2-1	ASSRGLAGSYNEQF
TRBV4-1	NA	ASSQDTGEASYEQY
TRBV18	TRBJ2-3	ASSQNLAGGDTQY
TRBV5-1	TRBJ2-5	ASSLGGVTQETQY
TRBV30	TRBJ2-2	ACFPGQGNTGELF
TRBV2	TRBJ2-7	ASRSDGPYEQY
TRBV2	TRBJ2-7	ASRRTGGGNEQY
TRBV28	TRBJ2-1	ASSAAGGIYNEQF